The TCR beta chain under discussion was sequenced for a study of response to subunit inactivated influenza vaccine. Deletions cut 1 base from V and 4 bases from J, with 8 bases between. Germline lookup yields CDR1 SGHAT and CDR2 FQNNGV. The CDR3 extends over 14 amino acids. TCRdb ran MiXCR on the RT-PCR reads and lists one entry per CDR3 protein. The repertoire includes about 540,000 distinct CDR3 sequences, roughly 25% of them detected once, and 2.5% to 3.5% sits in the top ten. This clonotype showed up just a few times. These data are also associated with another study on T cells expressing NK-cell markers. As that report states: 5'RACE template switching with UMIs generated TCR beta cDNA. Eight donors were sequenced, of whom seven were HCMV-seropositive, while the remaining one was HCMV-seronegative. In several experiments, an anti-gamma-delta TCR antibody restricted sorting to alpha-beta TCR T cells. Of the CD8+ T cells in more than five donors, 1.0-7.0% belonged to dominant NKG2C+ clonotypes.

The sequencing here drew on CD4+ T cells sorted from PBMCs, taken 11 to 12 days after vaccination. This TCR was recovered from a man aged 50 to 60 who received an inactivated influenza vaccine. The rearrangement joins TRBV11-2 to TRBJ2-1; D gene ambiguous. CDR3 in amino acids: CASSLGGEYNEQFF. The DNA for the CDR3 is TGTGCCAGCAGCTTAGGTGGAGAGTACAATGAGCAGTTCTTC. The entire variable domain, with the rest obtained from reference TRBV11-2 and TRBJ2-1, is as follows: EAGVAQSPRYKIIEKRQSVAFWCNPISGHATLYWYQQILGQGPKLLIQFQNNGVVDDSQLPKDRFSAERLKGVDSTLKIQPAKLEDSAVYLCASSLGGEYNEQFFGPGTRLTVL.